The clone carrying this TCR beta chain has only one observation. Its target is unknown. The sample originates from a study of T cells in tumors after PD-1 blockade. Study-level points and caveats: Most post-therapy expanded exhausted CD8+ clones were new, undetected before treatment. In squamous cell carcinoma, approximately 50% of expanded exhausted clones were novel.

Patients received pembrolizumab 200 mg every 3 weeks or cemiplimab 350 mg every 2 weeks. On average, squamous cell carcinoma was sampled 31 days after treatment began. Produced via immunoSEQ multiplex PCR; TCRdb's table is partial and in-frame only. The sample records more than 12,000 clones, around 70% being singletons. The CDR3 extends over 16 amino acids. Germline V gene sequence: CDR1 LGHDT, CDR2 YNNKEL (reference sequence). V was shortened by 4 bases and J by 0 bases, with 13 bases between the two germline ends. This TCR was sampled from a human donor with cutaneous squamous cell carcinoma. The input for sequencing was tumor tissue, taken after anti-PD-1 treatment. The genes are TRBV3-1 (or the pseudogene TRBV3-2) and TRBJ1-3, with a possible D match to TRBD1 (5 bases). CDR3 sequence reads: CASSPRGRISGNTIYF. The CDR3 nucleotides are TGTGCCAGCAGCCCGAGGGGACGGATCTCTGGAAACACCATATATTTT.